What follows describes a single TCR beta chain. Its antigen remains unknown. This specimen comes from a study of cytomegalovirus exposure and HLA in healthy donors. Whole-study context: As an earlier analysis found, 150 million to 200 million T cells yielded about 120 million unique TCR beta sequences.

Germline V gene sequence: CDR1 SQVTM, CDR2 ANQGSEA. The CDR3 extends over 12 amino acids. V lost 3 bases to trimming and J lost 6 bases, with 11 bases between them. Findings and limits, study-wide: More clonal expansion characterized HLA-associated TCR beta chains than equally common others in a later analysis.

The PCR employed 60 Vbeta primers together with 13 Jbeta primers. The protocol was immunoSEQ multiplex PCR, while the TCRdb copy is restricted to in-frame clones and leaves out a portion. Of around 200,000 clones in the sample, around 76% are singletons; the top ten hold approximately 2.1%. The chain has TRBV29-1 and TRBJ2-5, with D hard to call. The clonotype originates from a woman aged 25-40 years in good health and CMV-seropositive. Input material: PBMCs. For the CDR3, the DNA is TGCAGCGTTGAGCCGAGCCTGAAGACCCAGTACTTC. This gives the protein CSVEPSLKTQYF.